What follows describes a single T cell receptor beta chain. Its antigen is undetermined. The data belong to a study of vaccination effects on CD4 cells after COVID-19. Data came from immunoSEQ multiplex PCR; TCRdb stores just in-frame clones and leaves some out. The sample records roughly 59,000 clones, 75% to 85% being singletons. Sequencing followed a ViraFEST assay step that expanded antigen-specific CD4+ T cells with viral peptide pools. The culture ran for approximately 11 days before CD4+ T cells were isolated. It was two doses of either the BNT162b2 or mRNA-1273 vaccine that participants received. Germline V gene lookup returns CDR1 WSHSY and CDR2 SAAADI. The CDR3 loop spans 15 amino acids. The germline V and J ends were trimmed by 1 base and 2 bases, with 12 bases remaining between them. The study's findings and limits: Common cold coronaviruses were cross-recognized by only 1 of 255 vaccine-induced clones in healthy vaccinees.

Material: CD4+ T cells from PBMCs cultured with HCoV-OC43 spike peptides, obtained after COVID-19 vaccination. The sample's subset: HCoV-OC43 spike overlapping peptide pool stimulation. This receptor was identified in a human donor who received a COVID-19 vaccine. The rearrangement joins TRBV10-2 to TRBJ2-7; TRBD1 might be the D (6 bases). The CDR3 sequence is CASSEFLTGTYEQYV. The DNA for the CDR3 is TGCGCCAGCAGTGAGTTCCTGACAGGAACCTACGAGCAGTACGTC.